This TCR beta chain came from a study of blood T cell repertoires in COVID-19 (dated by TCRdb to the early 2020s). For the study in its entirety: Samples from collaborators originated in the United States, Italy and Spain and spanned both the acute and convalescent phases of COVID-19. The prospective study material was composed of cDNA or gDNA derived from T cells, B-cell-depleted T cells, or PBMCs. Subjects who had been exposed to COVID-19, were actively infected with it, or had recovered from it provided the deeply sampled blood TCRbeta repertoires that made up the dataset. A freely available public database, intended as a resource for researchers studying the immune response to SARS-CoV-2, is where the repertoires were released. Samples were obtained from the ongoing ImmuneRACE study (first 160 participants) and from some 1,300 subjects provided by 6 global collaborators. A de-identified subject ID, COVID-19 status, age in years and sex were almost always included in the sample metadata. Where available, HLA class I and class II types were taken from metadata supplied by the sample provider and were not determined by assay-based typing. What the study reported, not specific to this receptor: The amount of clinical and demographic metadata varied by source and participant and was provided uncurated.

At one collaborating source in Seattle, patients were enrolled during active infection and were followed longitudinally through the course of disease. Collaborating institutions collected whole blood in K2EDTA tubes following their own protocols. For TCRbeta analysis, collaborators shipped samples as frozen whole blood, isolated PBMCs, or DNA extracted from either of those sample types. The immunoSEQ Assay, a bias-controlled multiplex PCR, was used to amplify TCRbeta CDR3 regions from genomic DNA. As for the authors' bioinformatics: Within the assay, amplification of reference gene primers was used to estimate how many nucleated cells each sample contained. To quantify the absolute abundance of each unique TCRbeta CDR3 rearrangement, sequence reads were collapsed and filtered. For each sample, productive Simpson clonality was calculated as the square root of Simpson's diversity index across productive rearrangements. TCRdb provides this immuneACCESS table in a form limited to in-frame rearrangements. Some clones are lacking; in checked studies, under half of them reflect an unresolved V gene, and why the rest are absent is not known. V and J calls and clone size follow that table, whereas D and trimming were derived from the DNA. A total of 250,000 to 300,000 clones appear in this sample, roughly 90% of them only once. The ten largest clones represent 9.5% to 15% of the sample.

As for this clone: There is no known antigen for this receptor. Base qualities are not recorded, but no much larger clone differs from it by a single base.

V is shortened by 7 bases, J by 6 bases, and the region joining them spans 13 bases. There are 13 amino acids in the CDR3, from cysteine to phenylalanine inclusive. Here the CDR3 DNA is all that survives: 39 bases in frame from base 1. Based on the germline V gene (reference sequence), the CDR1 and CDR2 sequences are LNHDA and SQIVND. The receptor chain draws on TRBV19 and TRBJ1-5; perhaps TRBD1 is the D gene, with 5 bases matching. This TCR was sampled from a woman aged 25 to 39 with COVID-19, enrolled during active disease. Input material: peripheral blood. CDR3 protein: CASNGASSQPQHF. The DNA sequence is given as TGTGCCAGTAATGGGGCTTCCAGTCAGCCCCAGCATTTT.